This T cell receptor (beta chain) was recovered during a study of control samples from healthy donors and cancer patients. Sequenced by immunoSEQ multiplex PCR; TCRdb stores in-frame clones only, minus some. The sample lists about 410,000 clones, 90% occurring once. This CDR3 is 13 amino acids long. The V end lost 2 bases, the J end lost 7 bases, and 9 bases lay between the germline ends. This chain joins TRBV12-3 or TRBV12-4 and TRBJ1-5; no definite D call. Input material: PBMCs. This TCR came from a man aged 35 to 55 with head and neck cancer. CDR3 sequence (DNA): TGTGCCAGCAGTTTAAACAGTAAACAGCCCCAGCATTTT. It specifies CASSLNSKQPQHF.